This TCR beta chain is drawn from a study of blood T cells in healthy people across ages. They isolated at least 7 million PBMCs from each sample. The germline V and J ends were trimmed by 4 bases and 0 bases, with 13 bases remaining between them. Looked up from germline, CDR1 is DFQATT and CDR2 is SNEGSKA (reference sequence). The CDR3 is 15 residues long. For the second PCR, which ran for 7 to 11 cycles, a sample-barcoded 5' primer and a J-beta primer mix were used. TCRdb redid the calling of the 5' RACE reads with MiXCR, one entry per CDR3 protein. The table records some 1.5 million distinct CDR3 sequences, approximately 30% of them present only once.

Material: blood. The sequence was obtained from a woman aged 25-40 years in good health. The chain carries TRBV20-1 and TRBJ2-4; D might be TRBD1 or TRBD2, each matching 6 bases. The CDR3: CSATTGGVAKNIQYF. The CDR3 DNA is TGCAGTGCTACGACAGGAGGGGTAGCCAAAAACATTCAGTACTTC.